This T cell receptor (beta chain) comes out of a study of blood T cells in healthy people across ages. Next came a second PCR, run for 7 to 11 cycles, which used a sample-barcoded 5' primer along with a J-beta primer mix. A tag from a template-switch adaptor with 12 random nucleotides marked each cDNA molecule. TCRdb used MiXCR to reprocess the 5' RACE reads, holding one entry per CDR3 protein. The table has 890,000 or so distinct CDR3 sequences, roughly 60% seen once. The source is a man younger than 45 in good health. The sample taken for sequencing was blood.

CDR3 sequence: CASSQGGVGTLSYEQYF. The CDR3 region has the DNA TGTGCCAGCAGCCAAGGAGGGGTAGGGACGTTAAGCTACGAGCAGTACTTC. This chain connects TRBV4-2 to TRBJ2-5; D tentatively fits TRBD1 or TRBD2 (5 bases each). The J call may not be correct, given that the DNA end is closer to TRBJ2-7. The CDR3 covers 17 residues. Germline V gene data show CDR1 as LGHNA and CDR2 as YNFKEQ.